These T cell receptor beta chains were read from a single sample in a study of technical replicates of blood from a few donors. Libraries were prepared by immunoSEQ multiplex PCR; TCRdb keeps only in-frame clonotypes and omits some of them. This table holds about 49,000 clones, about 90% found once. The sample consisted of PBMCs. The receptors here all came from a human donor in good health. Some clones in this sample may be carry-over from other donors' samples. The CDR3 runs from the conserved cysteine through the conserved F or W. The D gene is left open where the match is weak. Clone size is stated in some rows and not others, as once, few, many or a class when expanded.

d_call,j_call,clone_size,v_call,cdr3_nt,cdr3_aa
-,TRBJ2-7,once,TRBV5-4,TGTGCCAGCAGCCCGACAGTAAACCGGGGGTCCTACGAGCAGTACTTC,CASSPTVNRGSYEQYF
TRBD2,TRBJ2-7,once,TRBV7-2,TGTGCCAGCAGCTTAGGAGCGGGGGGTATCCACGAGCAGTACTTC,CASSLGAGGIHEQYF
-,TRBJ2-7,-,TRBV29-1,TGCAGCTCACTAGACTGGCGTCACGAGCAGTACTTC,CSSLDWRHEQYF
TRBD2,TRBJ2-1,-,TRBV11-1,TGTGCCAGCAGCTTATCACCGGGACTAGCGTGGAATGAGCAGTTCTTC,CASSLSPGLAWNEQFF
TRBD1,TRBJ2-2,-,TRBV7-9,TGTGCCAGCAGCTTGGGACAGGGTGCCGGGGAGCTGTTTTTT,CASSLGQGAGELFF
-,TRBJ2-5,-,TRBV23-1,TGCGCCAGCAGTCAATGGCCCATCCGGGGGGAGACCCAGTACTTC,CASSQWPIRGETQYF
-,TRBJ1-2,few,TRBV6-5,TGTGCCAGCACTGGGGACTCGTTGGGGCGAGGTGGCTACACCTTC,CASTGDSLGRGGYTF
-,TRBJ1-5,-,TRBV6-1,TGTGCCAGCAGTGAAGGGGAGGCAGGGCATCAGCCCCAGCATTTT,CASSEGEAGHQPQHF
TRBD1,TRBJ1-2,-,TRBV27,TGTGCCAGCAGTTTCCGGGACAGGGGGCCCCTGTCGGGTGGCTACACCTTC,CASSFRDRGPLSGGYTF
-,TRBJ2-2,-,TRBV5-1,TGCGCCAGCAGCTCCCTATTGGTCTCTGCGAACACCGGGGAGCTGTTTTTT,CASSSLLVSANTGELFF